The 5 T cell receptor beta chains below were found in one sample sequenced in a study of T-cell reconstitution after alpha-beta-depleted transplantation in children. Molecular barcoding with unique molecular identifiers was used for the TCRbeta library. One entry per CDR3 protein, called by TCRdb with MiXCR from the PCR reads. This sample yields roughly 610,000 distinct CDR3 sequences, of which about 10% are seen a single time; less than 5% belongs to the top ten. Sample: PBMCs from the stem cell graft donor, taken from the stem cell graft. Receptor source: a human donor who donated a stem cell graft to a child with acute myeloid leukemia.

The rearrangement uses TRBV2 and TRBJ2-2; no clear D. Trimming cost V 4 bases and J 0 bases, with 6 bases left between them. Germline V gene data show CDR1 as SNHLY and CDR2 as FYNNEI. This CDR3 is built from 14 residues. The CDR3 DNA reads TGTGCCAGCAGTGTGTATCCGAACACCGGGGAGCTGTTTTTT. Protein sequence: CASSVYPNTGELFF.

This chain connects TRBV27 to TRBJ1-4; D is unclear. V lost 3 bases, J lost 8 bases, and 10 bases lay in between. The CDR3 contains 13 residues. Germline lookup yields CDR1 MNHEY and CDR2 SMNVEV (reference sequence). This CDR3 is CASSFGSGEKLFF. The CDR3, as DNA: TGTGCCAGCAGTTTTGGGAGCGGAGAAAAACTGTTTTTT.

This clonotype came up a few times. The genes are TRBV5-1 and TRBJ2-3, with D hard to call. The germline gives CDR1 SGHRS, CDR2 YFSETQ. Trimming pared 0 bases from V and 1 base from J, leaving 9 bases between. The CDR3 length is 15 residues. The CDR3 bases are TGCGCCAGCAGCTTGGCTGGGCAACGCACAGATACGCAGTATTTT. Translation: CASSLAGQRTDTQYF.

There are many counts of this clonotype. In DNA form, the CDR3 reads TGTGCCATCAGTGAGTCTTCTAGGGGAGGAGGCACTGAAGCTTTCTTT. Protein product: CAISESSRGGGTEAFF. The chain recombines TRBV10-3 with TRBJ1-1, with D possibly matching TRBD1 (5 bases). This CDR3 is 16 amino acids long. Trimming shortened V by 0 bases and J by 4 bases, and 15 bases separated the two germline ends. In germline, CDR1 is ENHRY, CDR2 SYGVKD.

The CDR3 region is CSVEDGTVATQYF. The CDR3 DNA reads as TGCAGCGTTGAAGATGGCACGGTAGCTACGCAGTATTTT. The genes are TRBV29-1 and TRBJ2-3; D gene uncertain. Germline V lookup: CDR1 SQVTM, CDR2 ANQGSEA. This CDR3 has 13 residues. Trimming took 0 bases from V and 8 from J, leaving 12 bases between them.